Listed below are T cell receptor beta chains from one sample, sequenced in a study of identifying expanded T cells in peripheral blood. Clones were sequenced by immunoSEQ multiplex PCR, and TCRdb holds only the in-frame ones, with some missing. Of under 100,000 clones detected, approximately 81% appear once; the ten largest clones hold roughly 4.1%. Sample: blood. The receptor source for this set is a person between 18 and 75 years old in good health. The CDR3 runs from the conserved cysteine through the conserved F or W. The D gene is left open where the match is weak. Not all rows give a size; the values are once, few, many and, for expanded clones, a class.

J gene,clone size,D gene,V gene,CDR3 DNA,CDR3 protein
TRBJ2-7,.,TRBD2,TRBV10-2,TGCGCCAGCACCGGGGGGTTTTACGAGCAGTACTTC,CASTGGFYEQYF
TRBJ1-3,.,.,TRBV13,TGTGCCAGCAGCGCCGGACAGCCCGGAAACACCATATATTTT,CASSAGQPGNTIYF
TRBJ1-4,once,.,TRBV2,TGTGCCAGCAGTGCCGGGGAGGCAACTAATGAAAAACTGTTTTTT,CASSAGEATNEKLFF
TRBJ2-3,.,TRBD2,TRBV5-6,TGTGCCAGCAGCTTGTGGGCGGGGGTTCTAGATACGCAGTATTTT,CASSLWAGVLDTQYF
TRBJ2-4,.,TRBD1,TRBV7-9,TGTGCCAGCAGTTTTACCGGGACAGACATTCAGTACTTC,CASSFTGTDIQYF
TRBJ2-5,.,TRBD1,TRBV28,TGTGCCAGCAGTTCCCAGGGGGCTGGGGAGACCCAGTACTTC,CASSSQGAGETQYF
TRBJ2-1,.,TRBD2,TRBV27,TGTGCCAGCAGTTTTAGCGGGGGGCGATACAATGAGCAGTTCTTC,CASSFSGGRYNEQFF
TRBJ1-4,few,.,TRBV7-9,TGTGCCAGCAGTCGGGGCGGCGGAGGTGAAAAACTGTTTTTT,CASSRGGGGEKLFF
TRBJ1-4,.,.,TRBV2,TGTGCCAGCGGCCGGAGGGGCGAGTGGTCGTCGAAACTGTTTTTT,CASGRRGEWSSKLFF
TRBJ2-1,few,TRBD2,TRBV7-9,TGTGCCAGCAGCACCTTTAGCGGGGGCCCAGCTTTTTACAATGAGCAGTTCTTC,CASSTFSGGPAFYNEQFF
TRBJ2-7,.,.,TRBV29-1,TGCAGCGTTGAAGTTCTGCATACAGGGGGGGCGTACTTC,CSVEVLHTGGAYF
TRBJ1-1,few,TRBD1,TRBV5-6,TGTGCCAGCAGCTTGGAGGGACAGGGGCTCCTTTGGGCTTTCTTT,CASSLEGQGLLWAFF